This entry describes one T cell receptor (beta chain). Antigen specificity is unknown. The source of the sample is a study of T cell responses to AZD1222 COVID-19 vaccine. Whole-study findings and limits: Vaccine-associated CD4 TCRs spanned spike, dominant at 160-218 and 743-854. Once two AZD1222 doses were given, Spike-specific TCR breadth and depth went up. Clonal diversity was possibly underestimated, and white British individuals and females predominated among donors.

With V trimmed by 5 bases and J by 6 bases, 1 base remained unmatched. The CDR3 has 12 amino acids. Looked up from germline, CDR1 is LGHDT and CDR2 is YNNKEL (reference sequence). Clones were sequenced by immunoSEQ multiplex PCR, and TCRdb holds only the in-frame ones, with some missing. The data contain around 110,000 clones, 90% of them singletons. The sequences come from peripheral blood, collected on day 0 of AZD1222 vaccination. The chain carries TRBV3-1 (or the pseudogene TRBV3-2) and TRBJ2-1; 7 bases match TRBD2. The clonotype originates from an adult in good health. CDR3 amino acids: CASSWGGNEQFF. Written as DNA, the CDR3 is TGTGCCAGCAGCTGGGGGGGCAATGAGCAGTTCTTC.